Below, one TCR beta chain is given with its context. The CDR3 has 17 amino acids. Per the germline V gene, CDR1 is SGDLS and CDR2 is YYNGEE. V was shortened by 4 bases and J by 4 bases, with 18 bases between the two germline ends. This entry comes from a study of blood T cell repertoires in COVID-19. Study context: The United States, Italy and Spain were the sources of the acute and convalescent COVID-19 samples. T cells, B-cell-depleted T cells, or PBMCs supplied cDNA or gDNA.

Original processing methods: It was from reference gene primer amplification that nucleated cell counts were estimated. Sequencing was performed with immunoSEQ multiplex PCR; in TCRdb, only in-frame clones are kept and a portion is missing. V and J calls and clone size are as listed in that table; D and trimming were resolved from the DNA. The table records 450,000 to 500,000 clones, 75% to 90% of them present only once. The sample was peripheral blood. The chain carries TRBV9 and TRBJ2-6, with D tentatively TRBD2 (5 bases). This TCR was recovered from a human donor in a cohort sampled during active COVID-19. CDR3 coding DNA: TGTGCCAGCAGCTCCCGTCCCCCGGGATGGGGGGCCAACGTCCTGACTTTC. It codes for CASSSRPPGWGANVLTF.